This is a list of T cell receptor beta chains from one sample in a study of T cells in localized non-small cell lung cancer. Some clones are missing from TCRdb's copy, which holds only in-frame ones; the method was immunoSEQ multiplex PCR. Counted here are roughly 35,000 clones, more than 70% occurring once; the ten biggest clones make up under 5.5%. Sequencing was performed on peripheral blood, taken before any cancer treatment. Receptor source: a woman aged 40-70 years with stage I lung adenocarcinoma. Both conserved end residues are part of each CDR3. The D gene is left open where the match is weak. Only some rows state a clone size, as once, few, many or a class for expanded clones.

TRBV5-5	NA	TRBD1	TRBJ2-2	TGTGCCAGCAGCATAGGACAGGACGGTTTATTAACCGGGGAGCTGTTTTTT	CASSIGQDGLLTGELFF
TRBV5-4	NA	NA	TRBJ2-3	TGTGCCAGCAGCTCCCGGACTGCCGGGGGCACAGATACGCAGTATTTT	CASSSRTAGGTDTQYF
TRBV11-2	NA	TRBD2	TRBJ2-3	TGTGCCAGCAGCCCACGACTAGCGGGGGTATTCACGGATACGCAGTATTTT	CASSPRLAGVFTDTQYF
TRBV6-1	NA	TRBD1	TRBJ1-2	TGTGCCAGCAGCTACCCGGGACAGGGTAGTGGCTACACCTTC	CASSYPGQGSGYTF
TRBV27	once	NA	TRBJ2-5	TGTGCCAGCAGTTTATGGGGCCCGGGGCCGCAAGAGACCCAGTACTTC	CASSLWGPGPQETQYF
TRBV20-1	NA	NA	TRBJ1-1	TGCACCCCGAGGAGGGCAACTGAAGCTTTCTTT	CTPRRATEAFF
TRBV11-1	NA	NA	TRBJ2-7	TGTGCCAGCAGCATCGGATACGAGCAGTACTTC	CASSIGYEQYF
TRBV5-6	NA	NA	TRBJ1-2	TGTGCCAGCAGCTTGGGTTCAGGGTTCTATGGCTACACCTTC	CASSLGSGFYGYTF
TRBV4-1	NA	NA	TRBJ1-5	TGCGCCAGCAGCCAGGATGACAGGAGCAATCAGCCCCAGCATTTT	CASSQDDRSNQPQHF
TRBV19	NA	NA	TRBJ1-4	TGTGCCAGTAGTATAGTCTCTGCTAAGGCTACTAATGAAAAACTGTTTTTT	CASSIVSAKATNEKLFF
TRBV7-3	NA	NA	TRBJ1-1	TGTGCCAGCAGCTTGGACAGCTTCACTGAAGCTTTCTTT	CASSLDSFTEAFF
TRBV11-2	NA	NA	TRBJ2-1	TGTGCCAGCAGCCAACCCACAGGTAGCAATGAGCAGTTCTTC	CASSQPTGSNEQFF
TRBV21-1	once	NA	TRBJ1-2	TGTGCCAGCAGCGAAAGGACAGAATTATTC	CASSERTELF
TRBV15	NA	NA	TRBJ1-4	TGTGCCACCAAGGGTCGCCTTCGCTCTAATGAAAAACTGTTTTTT	CATKGRLRSNEKLFF
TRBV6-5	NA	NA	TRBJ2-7	TGTGCCAGCAGTCCGGGTCAGGCCGCTTACGAGCAGTACTTC	CASSPGQAAYEQYF
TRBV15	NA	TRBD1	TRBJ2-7	TGTGCCACCAGCAGAGACCTACAGACCCCGGGACAGGGGGCAAGATCCTACGAGCAGTACTTC	CATSRDLQTPGQGARSYEQYF
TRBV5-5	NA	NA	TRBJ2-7	TGTGCCAGCAGCTTAGGGACAAACCCCTACGAGCAGTACTTC	CASSLGTNPYEQYF
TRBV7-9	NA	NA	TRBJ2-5	TGTGCCAGCAGCTTAGGGCAGATCCAAGAGACCCAGTACTTC	CASSLGQIQETQYF
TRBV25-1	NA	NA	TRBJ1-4	TGTGCCAGCAGTCAGAGGCAGGGAAGCGAAAAACTGTTTTTT	CASSQRQGSEKLFF
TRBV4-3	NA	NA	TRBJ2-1	TGCGCCAGCAGCCAAGTGGTCGGGTTGGCCTACAATGAGCAGTTCTTC	CASSQVVGLAYNEQFF
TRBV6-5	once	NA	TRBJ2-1	TGTGCCAGCAGTTACTCGTTACTCGAAACCAATGAGCAGTTCTTC	CASSYSLLETNEQFF
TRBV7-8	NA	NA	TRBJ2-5	TGTGCCAGCAGCCTGACAGCGCAAGAGACCCAGTACTTC	CASSLTAQETQYF